This TCR beta chain was profiled in a study of blood T cells in healthy people across ages (dated by TCRdb to the mid-2010s). With respect to the entire study: In model experiments, template switching captured about one uniquely barcoded TCR beta cDNA molecule for every two T cells. Using deep sequencing normalized with unique cDNA molecular identifiers, the study measured how TCR beta repertoire diversity changes with age. The donors were split into four age groups: young (average approximately 16 years), middle-aged (about 40), aged (about 62) and long-lived (under 90). Two additional independent replicas of 1 million unique cDNA reads from the same blood draw were analyzed for two donors (one aged 18 to 30 and one aged 80 or older). Findings and caveats that apply to the study as a whole: Observed TCR beta diversity per million T cells fell roughly linearly with age, and a significant reduction was already apparent by age about 38. Since profiling was done on bulk unsorted PBMCs, naive and antigen-experienced compartments could not be conclusively compared. A strong correlation was found between observed TCR beta diversity and the percentage of naive T cells measured by flow cytometry. Estimates of total diversity based on one million sequenced T cells were regarded as lower bounds and as underestimates. The long-lived group showed more naive CD4+ T cells, fewer expanded clones and increased TCR diversity than the aged group, suggesting age selection. Because donor CMV infection status was unknown, age-related changes in expanded clonotypes were potentially confounded.

Library method: 5' RACE. Sequencing took place on an Illumina HiSeq 2500. A second PCR of roughly 6 to 11 cycles was run with a J-beta primer mix and a sample-barcoded 5' primer. Each TCR beta cDNA molecule received a unique molecular identifier from a template-switch 5' adaptor carrying 12 random nucleotides. Each sample yielded at least 3 million CDR3-containing paired-end reads. First-strand cDNA was synthesized from all RNA with the Mint cDNA synthesis kit, primed by a TRBC-specific oligonucleotide. After uracil-DNA glycosylase treatment, a first 18-cycle PCR used universal primers M1SS and BC2_uni_R on all cDNA. Per the authors' processing: Normalization of each sample was performed by random selection of 1 million high-quality reads, each carrying a distinct molecular identifier. Reads sharing molecular identifiers were discarded rather than binned into consensus sequences. MiTCR, set to a Q25 quality threshold and the strictest error-elimination algorithm, was used for CDR3 identification, clonotype clustering and error correction. A nonparametric unseen species model with Euler transformation was used to estimate a lower bound on total TCR beta diversity. Clones were called with MiXCR by TCRdb after fastp trimmed the public reads at Q25, and only in-frame beta chains were retained. Entries are consolidated by CDR3 protein sequence, retaining the most common genes and DNA. TCRdb, rather than the study authors, made the V and J calls. In this sample the table shows 750,000 to 1,000,000 distinct CDR3 sequences, about 28% of which occur a single time. The top ten clonotypes cover about 10% of the sample.

In its sample, this clonotype was seen many times. Its antigen remains unidentified. Base qualities are not at hand, and no much larger clone is one base apart. The approximately 41 donors, aged roughly 6 to 95 years, were systemically healthy Caucasian individuals from Russia. Each donor gave about 9.7 milliliters of peripheral blood, drawn into EDTA-treated Vacutainer tubes. PBMCs were isolated by Ficoll-Paque density-gradient centrifugation, with at least 6 million obtained per sample. Total RNA, at least 5 micrograms per sample, was extracted from PBMCs with Trizol reagent. For every donor, an aliquot of PBMCs went through flow cytometry to measure the percentages of naive CD45RAhigh/CD27high T cells. These sequences were also reported in another study, on T cells of mothers and their children. As that second paper reports: Nine systemically healthy Caucasian individuals served as donors, namely three mothers together with their six children. cDNA synthesis consumed the entire amount of extracted RNA, loaded at approximately 1.4 ug RNA in each 15 ul reaction. In the second PCR, the M1S primer added sample barcodes and 2-4 random nucleotides. Over 8 million TCR beta CDR3 reads were obtained for each mother, and some 3.1 million reads were obtained for each child. TCR recombination output is similarly shaped by thymic selection in related and unrelated pairs, with a minor effect exerted by inherited differences. Normalized repertoire overlap was always found to be slightly, but never significantly, higher in related mother-child pairs than in unrelated mother-child pairs. No persistent microchimeric T cell clones were found, with a detection sensitivity of roughly 99 clones per million clonotypes. In the study, deep NGS was used to compare the TCR beta repertoires of mothers and children, and features distinguishing related mother-child pairs from unrelated individuals were sought. Mothers averaged roughly 36 +/- 4 years of age and children averaged roughly 11 +/- 4 years. After adapter ligation was performed with NEBNext reagents, the libraries were sequenced on an Illumina HiSeq 2000 with 100+100 nt paired-end reads. To prevent cross-contamination, the mother and child libraries were prepared a month apart and were sequenced in separate runs. For each donor, somewhere between roughly 450,000 and 2,100,000 distinct TCR beta clonotypes were identified. Naive TCR beta clonotypes were estimated from low-frequency clonotypes matched to each donor's FACS-determined naive share, without sorting.

The clonotype comes from a woman between 40 and 55 years old in good health. Sequencing used blood.

The nucleotides read TGTGCCAGCAGTTTGGGGGCCGGCAGAGTCCTTGATGGCTACACCTTC. This translates into CASSLGAGRVLDGYTF. The rearrangement combines TRBV28 with TRBJ1-2, with a weak D call of TRBD1 (6 bases match). The CDR3 covers 16 residues, taking in both the cysteine and the phenylalanine. CDR3 DNA is the only sequence kept; it has 48 bases, read in frame from the first base. CDR1 is given as MDHEN and CDR2 as SYDVKM, both from the germline V gene. Trimming removed 3 bases from V and 6 bases from J, leaving 20 bases between the germline ends.